This T cell receptor (beta chain) was sequenced for a study of type 1 and type 2 diabetes patients. Looking at the study overall: T cells were magnetically sorted from PBMCs as CD4+ or CD8+ subsets. A total of over 15,000,000 paired-end reads came from the whole study.

Study-level results: In type 2 diabetes, highly-expanded CD4+ clones took a median around 4% of reads. Age and gender were not matched between study groups.

PCR was run on genomic DNA. Multiplex PCR with 30 forward and 13 reverse primers amplified the TCR beta CDR3. TCRdb independently ran MiXCR on the multiplex PCR reads; one entry per CDR3 protein. The sample records approximately 260,000 distinct CDR3 sequences, more than 45% being singletons. Germline lookup yields CDR1 SGHTA and CDR2 FQGNSA. The CDR3 sequence is 14 residues long. Trimming pared 11 bases from V and 0 bases from J, leaving 17 bases between. Worth noting for this clonotype: Its target is unknown.

Sequencing input: peripheral blood mononuclear cells (PBMCs). The chain couples TRBV7-2 to TRBJ2-7; no firm D call. The source of this sequence is a man aged 18 to 30 with type 2 diabetes. CDR3 DNA: TGTGCCTGGAGTGTAATAGGATTCTCCTACGAGCAGTACTTC. It codes for CAWSVIGFSYEQYF.